Listed below are T cell receptor beta chains from one sample, sequenced in a study of molecular identifiers for immune sequencing clone quantification. In TCRdb, the PCR reads were re-called with MiXCR into one record per CDR3 protein. Among 550,000 to 750,000 distinct CDR3 sequences listed, about 20% were seen once. Sequencing was carried out using naive CD8+ T cells from blood, with Jurkat cell RNA spiked in. The receptors shown here come from a human donor in good health. Some libraries in this study had Jurkat cell RNA spiked in. CDR3s include the opening cysteine and the closing phenylalanine or tryptophan. The D gene is left open where the match is weak. Size values are once, few and many counts, or a class for expanded clones, and some rows have none.

d_call	v_call	j_call	clone_size	cdr3_aa	cdr3_nt
.	TRBV5-1	TRBJ2-3	many	CASSLEASEQDTQYF	TGCGCCAGCAGCTTGGAGGCTAGCGAGCAAGATACGCAGTATTTT
.	TRBV7-9	TRBJ1-1	.	CASSPGVAAPEAFF	TGTGCCAGCAGCCCTGGGGTCGCAGCCCCTGAAGCTTTCTTT
.	TRBV6-2/TRBV6-3	TRBJ2-7	few	CASSFSMGWSEQYF	TGTGCCAGCAGTTTCTCAATGGGGTGGTCCGAGCAGTACTTC
.	TRBV29-1	TRBJ1-1	many	CSVQRDTEAFF	TGCAGCGTTCAGCGAGATACTGAAGCTTTCTTT
.	TRBV5-1	TRBJ1-1	many	CASSWNGEAFF	TGCGCCAGCAGTTGGAACGGGGAAGCTTTCTTT
TRBD2	TRBV6-2/TRBV6-3	TRBJ2-1	.	CASTPVLRRGGSYNEQFF	TGTGCCAGCACCCCGGTGCTAAGGCGGGGGGGCTCCTACAATGAGCAGTTCTTC
TRBD1	TRBV19	TRBJ2-1	.	CASSIWTGESAEQFF	TGTGCCAGTAGTATCTGGACAGGGGAGTCTGCTGAGCAGTTCTTC
.	TRBV12-5	TRBJ1-1	many	CASGLTTGFTEAFF	TGTGCTAGTGGTTTGACAACAGGGTTCACTGAAGCTTTCTTT
.	TRBV11-2	TRBJ1-3	few	CASSREWGGSGNTIYF	TGTGCCAGCAGCCGAGAGTGGGGGGGCTCTGGAAACACCATATATTTT
.	TRBV7-9	TRBJ2-6	many	CASSFPGSESSGANVLTF	TGTGCCAGCAGCTTTCCGGGATCTGAGAGCTCTGGGGCCAACGTCCTGACTTTC
.	TRBV30	TRBJ2-3	many	CAWSAGTTSTDTQYF	TGTGCCTGGAGTGCCGGGACAACTAGCACAGATACGCAGTATTTT
.	TRBV19	TRBJ1-1	many	CASRDPYDTEAFF	TGTGCCAGTAGGGACCCCTATGACACTGAAGCTTTCTTT
.	TRBV29-1	TRBJ2-3	many	CSVEAKRSTDTQYF	TGCAGCGTTGAAGCAAAGCGAAGCACAGATACGCAGTATTTT
TRBD1	TRBV19	TRBJ2-5	many	CASSIAGTGRETQYF	TGTGCCAGTAGTATCGCCGGGACAGGGAGGGAGACCCAGTACTTC
TRBD2	TRBV5-6	TRBJ2-4	many	CASSLSLRRGGLVAKNIQYF	TGTGCCAGCAGCTTGTCGTTGCGGCGGGGGGGCCTCGTAGCCAAAAACATTCAGTACTTC
.	TRBV5-4	TRBJ2-7	many	CASSPNPSYEQYF	TGTGCCAGCAGCCCGAACCCTTCCTACGAGCAGTACTTC
.	TRBV6-1	TRBJ1-2	many	CASSDYGYTF	TGTGCCAGCAGTGATTATGGCTACACCTTC
TRBD2	TRBV27	TRBJ2-5	few	CASGLLAGGKETQYF	TGTGCCAGCGGATTACTAGCGGGGGGCAAAGAGACCCAGTACTTC
.	TRBV7-2	TRBJ2-7	many	CASSLIGAAYEQYF	TGTGCCAGCAGCTTAATTGGTGCTGCCTACGAGCAGTACTTC
TRBD1	TRBV11-2	TRBJ2-7	.	CASSLTGTVYREQYF	TGTGCCAGCAGCTTAACCGGGACAGTCTATAGGGAGCAGTACTTC
TRBD2	TRBV4-1	TRBJ2-5	few	CASSQLPTSGGVLQETQYF	TGCGCCAGCAGCCAACTACCGACTAGCGGGGGGGTACTCCAAGAGACCCAGTACTTC
.	TRBV9	TRBJ2-7	few	CASSVAEGTSYEQYF	TGTGCCAGCAGCGTAGCTGAGGGGACTTCGTACGAGCAGTACTTC
.	TRBV10-1	TRBJ2-7	many	CASSDRTYEQYF	TGCGCCAGCAGTGACAGGACCTACGAGCAGTACTTC
.	TRBV4-1	TRBJ2-3	many	CASSQHVTDTQYF	TGCGCCAGCAGCCAGCACGTCACAGATACGCAGTATTTT
.	TRBV4-3	TRBJ2-3	many	CASSQERGRITDTQYF	TGCGCCAGCAGCCAAGAGAGGGGCCGAATCACAGATACGCAGTATTTT
TRBD2	TRBV27	TRBJ2-1	few	CASSFLLAGGNEQFF	TGTGCCAGCAGTTTTCTACTAGCGGGGGGCAATGAGCAGTTCTTC
.	TRBV6-5	TRBJ1-1	.	CASSYGPGNTEAFF	TGTGCCAGCAGTTACGGGCCGGGGAACACTGAAGCTTTCTTT